This record concerns one TCR beta chain sequence. No antigen is known for it. This may be a read error: a much more frequent sequence differs by one nucleotide. The sample originates from a study of blood T cells in healthy people across ages. Study-wide findings and caveats: Age showed a roughly linear inverse relationship with TCR beta diversity per million T cells.

Isolation per sample recovered at least 7 million PBMCs. The germline CDR1 and CDR2 sequences are SGHAT and FQNNGV. The CDR3 has 15 amino acids. The ends were cut back, 2 bases at V and 3 bases at J, with 13 bases in the middle. For the second PCR, which ran for about 7 to 11 cycles, a sample-barcoded 5' primer and a J-beta primer mix were used. TCRdb re-called the 5' RACE reads through MiXCR, storing one row per CDR3 protein. The profile shows 710,000 or so distinct CDR3 sequences, 32% of them singletons. Input material: blood. The V gene is TRBV11-2, the J gene TRBJ2-5; D uncertain. The receptor comes from a woman aged 80 or over in good health. The CDR3 DNA sequence: TGTGCCAGCAGCTTAATGGTATTCAGGAAAGAGACCCAGTACTTC. This codes for CASSLMVFRKETQYF.